A selection of T cell receptor beta chains follows, all from one sample in a study of T cells in tuberculosis. Using immunoSEQ multiplex PCR, the repertoire was profiled, and TCRdb retains in-frame clones only, with some absent. The sample records some 31,000 clones, over 85% being singletons. Sequenced: PBMCs. These receptor sequences come from a donor between 10 and 35 years old with latent tuberculosis or without tuberculosis infection. CDR3s include the opening cysteine and the closing phenylalanine or tryptophan. Each record gives: clone size, CDR3 length, J gene, D gene, V gene, CDR3 DNA, CDR3 protein. D genes are given only for firm matches. For some rows the clone size is stated as once, few or many, or as a class when expanded; others skip it.

size: -; length: 14; J: TRBJ2-5; D: -; V: TRBV19; DNA: TGTGCCAGTAGTATTCTGGGACTTGGGGAGACCCAGTACTTC; CDR3: CASSILGLGETQYF
size: -; length: 15; J: TRBJ1-1; D: -; V: TRBV9; DNA: TGTGCCAGCAGCGTAGATGGGGAATCGAGGGCTGAAGCTTTCTTT; CDR3: CASSVDGESRAEAFF
size: -; length: 17; J: TRBJ2-3; D: TRBD1; V: TRBV29-1; DNA: TGCAGCGCGCAAGGGACAGGGTACGAACAGGTCGCAGATACGCAGTATTTT; CDR3: CSAQGTGYEQVADTQYF
size: -; length: 14; J: TRBJ1-5; D: TRBD1; V: TRBV2; DNA: TGTGCCAGCAGCCGGGACAGGGTTTTTCAGCCCCAGCATTTT; CDR3: CASSRDRVFQPQHF
size: -; length: 14; J: TRBJ1-2; D: -; V: TRBV27; DNA: TGTGCCAGCAGTTCGACAGGTTCTAACTATGGCTACACCTTC; CDR3: CASSSTGSNYGYTF
size: once; length: 18; J: TRBJ1-3; D: -; V: TRBV13; DNA: TGTGCCAGCAGTCCTACCTCCTACAGAGCAGGCTCTGGAAACACCATATATTTT; CDR3: CASSPTSYRAGSGNTIYF
size: -; length: 15; J: TRBJ1-1; D: -; V: TRBV28; DNA: TGTGCCAGCAGTTTTCCCAGCGGGGGGAACACTGAAGCTTTCTTT; CDR3: CASSFPSGGNTEAFF
size: -; length: 13; J: TRBJ1-1; D: -; V: TRBV6-6; DNA: TGTGCCAGCAGTCCGACAGGAGAGCTTAAAGCTTTCTTT; CDR3: CASSPTGELKAFF
size: -; length: 13; J: TRBJ1-4; D: -; V: TRBV5-5; DNA: TGTGCCAGCAGCTCCGCAGGAAATGAAAAACTGTTTTTT; CDR3: CASSSAGNEKLFF
size: -; length: 15; J: TRBJ1-4; D: -; V: TRBV5-5; DNA: TGTGCCAGCAACTCAAACTATGCAACTAATGAAAAACTGTTTTTT; CDR3: CASNSNYATNEKLFF
size: -; length: 16; J: TRBJ2-7; D: -; V: TRBV5-1; DNA: TGCGCCAGCAGCTTGTTAAGGGGCCCTTATGACTACGAGCAGTACTTC; CDR3: CASSLLRGPYDYEQYF
size: once; length: 14; J: TRBJ1-1; D: -; V: TRBV11-2; DNA: TGTGCCAGCAGCTTTCGAAACATAAACACTGAAGCTTTCTTT; CDR3: CASSFRNINTEAFF
size: -; length: 13; J: TRBJ1-4; D: TRBD1; V: TRBV5-1; DNA: TGCGCCAGCAGCCCGACAGGGAATGAAAAACTGTTTTTT; CDR3: CASSPTGNEKLFF
size: -; length: 15; J: TRBJ2-1; D: TRBD2; V: TRBV4-1; DNA: TGCGCCAGCAGTCTAAGGACTAGCGGCAACAATGAGCAGTTCTTC; CDR3: CASSLRTSGNNEQFF
size: -; length: 13; J: TRBJ2-5; D: -; V: TRBV6-5; DNA: TGTGCCAGCAGTTGGCGGGACCAAGAGACCCAGTACTTC; CDR3: CASSWRDQETQYF
size: -; length: 13; J: TRBJ1-2; D: -; V: TRBV5-5; DNA: TGTGCCAGCAGTTTGGGAAGGGGCGATGGCTACACCTTC; CDR3: CASSLGRGDGYTF
size: -; length: 15; J: TRBJ2-1; D: TRBD1; V: TRBV14; DNA: TGTGCCAGCAGCCTCCTCGGACAGGGGAGGAATGAGCAGTTCTTC; CDR3: CASSLLGQGRNEQFF
size: once; length: 11; J: TRBJ1-2; D: -; V: TRBV20-1; DNA: TGCAGTGCTACAGGGGACTATGGCTACACCTTC; CDR3: CSATGDYGYTF
size: -; length: 15; J: TRBJ2-1; D: -; V: TRBV27; DNA: TGTGCCAGCCAACCGCGCGAGCGCGACTCTGGTGAGCAGTTCTTC; CDR3: CASQPRERDSGEQFF
size: -; length: 16; J: TRBJ2-4; D: -; V: TRBV7-8; DNA: TGTGCCAGCAGCCAAAAGGGCAGGGGTACCAAAAACATTCAGTACTTC; CDR3: CASSQKGRGTKNIQYF
size: -; length: 14; J: TRBJ2-7; D: TRBD1; V: TRBV5-6; DNA: TGTGCCAGCAGGCGTACCGGGACAGGGGAAGAGCAGTACTTC; CDR3: CASRRTGTGEEQYF
size: -; length: 12; J: TRBJ2-7; D: -; V: TRBV2; DNA: TGTGCCAGCAGCGCCCTATCCTACGAGCAGTACTTC; CDR3: CASSALSYEQYF
size: -; length: 16; J: TRBJ2-1; D: TRBD1; V: TRBV4-1; DNA: TGCGCCAGCAGCCAAGCCTCGCTGACAGGGTCCAATGAGCAGTTCTTC; CDR3: CASSQASLTGSNEQFF
size: -; length: 20; J: TRBJ2-6; D: -; V: TRBV12-2; DNA: TGTGCAAGTCGCTCAAACGGGACAGAGCCCCCTTACTCTGGGGCCAACGTCCTGACTTTC; CDR3: CASRSNGTEPPYSGANVLTF
size: -; length: 17; J: TRBJ2-5; D: TRBD2; V: TRBV19; DNA: TGTGCCAGTAGTTTCCGCCCCATAGCGGGAGGGCGAGAGACCCAGTACTTC; CDR3: CASSFRPIAGGRETQYF
size: -; length: 17; J: TRBJ2-1; D: TRBD2; V: TRBV14; DNA: TGTGCCAGCAGCCAAGACTTGGCTAGCGGGAGAAGAAATGAGCAGTTCTTC; CDR3: CASSQDLASGRRNEQFF
size: -; length: 15; J: TRBJ1-4; D: -; V: TRBV7-9; DNA: TGTGCCAGCAGCTCCGCGAGGGATTCGAACCAAAAACTGTTTTTT; CDR3: CASSSARDSNQKLFF
size: -; length: 14; J: TRBJ2-1; D: -; V: TRBV18; DNA: TGTGCCAGCTCACCAAGTTCGGGGTGGAATGAGCAGTTCTTC; CDR3: CASSPSSGWNEQFF
size: -; length: 16; J: TRBJ1-1; D: TRBD1; V: TRBV18; DNA: TGTGCCAGCTCACCTCCCGGGACAGGGGTAACCACTGAAGCTTTCTTT; CDR3: CASSPPGTGVTTEAFF